This TCR beta chain was sequenced in a study of blood T cell repertoires in COVID-19. On the study more broadly: Researchers got acute and convalescent COVID-19 samples from the United States, Italy and Spain. From T cells, B-cell-depleted T cells, or PBMCs came the material, which was cDNA or gDNA.

As originally analysed: Reference gene primer amplification gave estimated nucleated cell counts. Data came from immunoSEQ multiplex PCR; TCRdb stores just in-frame clones and leaves some out. The D gene and trimming were derived from the DNA, and the V and J assignments and clone size from that table. In the table there are about 120,000 clones, roughly 82% of which are singletons. Trimming removed 0 bases from V and 1 base from J, with 7 bases in between. Germline CDR1 SGDLS, CDR2 YYNGEE. CDR3 length: 14 residues. This chain links TRBV9 with TRBJ1-2, with D possibly TRBD1 on 5 matching bases. This sequence originates from a human donor in a cohort sampled during active COVID-19. Source material: peripheral blood. As DNA, the CDR3 is TGTGCCAGCAGCGTAGCAGGGATTAACTATGGCTACACCTTC. Encoded protein: CASSVAGINYGYTF.